This passage covers 26 T cell receptor beta chains from one sample sequenced in a study of identical twins. A single record per CDR3 protein comes from TCRdb applying MiXCR to the 5' RACE reads. The sample has approximately 550,000 distinct CDR3 sequences, 20% to 25% seen once. These data also featured in a second study, about yellow fever vaccine responses in identical twins.

Sample: CD4+ T cells sorted from blood. These receptor sequences come from a woman between 18 and 29 years old in good health.

This clonotype showed up just a few times. CDR3 in amino acids: CASSFPRDISYEQYV. The CDR3 DNA sequence: TGTGCCAGCAGTTTCCCCCGGGACATCTCCTACGAGCAGTACGTC. The rearrangement joins TRBV27 to TRBJ2-7; maybe TRBD1 (6 bases). The CDR3 covers 15 residues. Germline CDR1 and CDR2: MNHEY and SMNVEV (reference sequence). The V gene lost 3 bases and the J gene lost 0 bases, with 12 bases spanning the gap.

The gene calls are TRBV10-3 and TRBJ2-1; 7 bases agree with TRBD2. CDR1 and CDR2 from the germline V gene are ENHRY and SYGVKD. Trimming took 5 bases from V and 7 from J; bases not matched to a gene: 5. This CDR3 contains 13 residues. CDR3 region: CAISRGEMNEQFF. CDR3 bases: TGTGCCATCAGTCGGGGGGAAATGAATGAGCAGTTCTTC.

This clonotype was recorded a few times. This chain uses TRBV28 with TRBJ2-7; 7 bases line up with TRBD2. CDR3 length: 16 amino acids. Germline V lookup: CDR1 MDHEN, CDR2 SYDVKM. The V gene end was trimmed by 5 bases and the J gene end by 5 bases; junction bases not matched to a gene: 15. The CDR3 region has the DNA TGTGCCAGCAGTCCAATCCGACTAGCTGGGATCCACGAGCAGTACTTC. It codes for CASSPIRLAGIHEQYF.

This chain uses TRBV4-1 with TRBJ1-6, with unresolved D. The CDR3 spans 13 residues. V lost 1 base and J 9 bases, leaving 7 bases between the germline ends. The germline gives CDR1 MGHRA, CDR2 YSYEKL. CDR3 nucleotides: TGCGCCAGCAGCCAAGTTCTGAGTTCACCCCTCCACTTT. It is translated as CASSQVLSSPLHF.

CDR3 sequence: CASSPNSGTSDYNEQFF. CDR3 nucleotide sequence: TGTGCCAGCAGTCCTAATTCCGGGACTAGCGACTACAATGAGCAGTTCTTC. This sequence joins TRBV12-3 or TRBV12-4 and TRBJ2-1; 10 bases agree with TRBD2. The V gene end was trimmed by 5 bases and the J gene end by 3 bases; junction bases not matched to a gene: 10. The CDR3 runs to 17 residues.

The chain joins TRBV20-1 to TRBJ2-1; maybe TRBD1 (5 bases). Germline-derived CDR1 and CDR2 are DFQATT and SNEGSKA (reference sequence). V shed 3 bases and J shed 4 bases, with 22 bases lying between them. The CDR3 is made up of 17 amino acids. The CDR3 loop is CSARDPGRRALYNEQFF. The CDR3 bases are TGCAGTGCTAGGGACCCAGGGCGTCGGGCGCTATACAATGAGCAGTTCTTC.

The rearrangement uses TRBV7-3 and TRBJ2-2; the D is unclear. The ends were cut back, 11 bases at V and 7 bases at J, with 20 bases in the middle. Germline V lookup: CDR1 SGHTA, CDR2 FQGTGA. The CDR3 consists of 14 residues. The CDR3 loop reads CASQSTAQSGELFF. CDR3 DNA sequence: TGTGCCTCTCAAAGCACGGCCCAGAGCGGGGAGCTGTTTTTT.

V and J are TRBV10-3 and TRBJ2-5, with D perhaps matching TRBD2 (5 bases). Trimming stripped 4 bases from V and 1 base from J, with 22 bases between. CDR3 length: 18 amino acids. The germline V gene has CDR1 ENHRY and CDR2 SYGVKD. The CDR3 sequence: CAISGSGPRGKSQETQYF. In DNA, the CDR3 is TGTGCCATCAGTGGCAGCGGACCACGGGGAAAGAGCCAAGAGACCCAGTACTTC.

About this clonotype: This may be a read error, as it is one base from a much larger clone. The chain employs TRBV7-9 and TRBJ2-3; D remains unclear. Germline CDR1 SEHNR, CDR2 FQNEAQ (reference sequence). V lost 1 base and J 7 bases, leaving 3 bases between the germline ends. This CDR3 region has 11 residues. CDR3 sequence: CASSLEYTQYF. The DNA of the CDR3 is TGTGCCAGCAGCTTAGAATATACGCAGTATTTT.

The J gene is TRBJ2-7, the V gene TRBV18, with D possibly matching TRBD1 (6 bases). Between the trimmed V and J ends, which lost 2 bases and 7 bases, there was a span of 18 bases. The CDR3 covers 15 residues. The germline gives CDR1 KGHSH, CDR2 LQKENI. The CDR3 nucleotides are TGTGCCAGCTCACCATCCCGGCCGTATCAGGGGGAGCAGTACTTC. It yields the protein CASSPSRPYQGEQYF. Variable domain in full (rest from reference TRBV18 and TRBJ2-7): NAGVMQNPRHLVRRRGQEARLRCSPMKGHSHVYWYRQLPEEGLKFMVYLQKENIIDESGMPKERFSAEFPKEGPSILRIQQVVRGDSAAYFCASSPSRPYQGEQYFGPGTRLTVT.

This clonotype was detected a few times. The chain combines TRBV7-9 with TRBJ2-3; D may be TRBD2 (6 bases). Per the germline V gene, CDR1 is SEHNR and CDR2 is FQNEAQ (reference sequence). The CDR3 runs 14 residues. V was shortened by 3 bases and J by 5 bases, with 12 bases between the two germline ends. The CDR3 nucleotides are TGTGCCAGCAGCTTGGGGAATAGCGGAGATACGCAGTATTTT. Translation gives CASSLGNSGDTQYF. The whole variable domain, remainder taken from reference TRBV7-9 and TRBJ2-3, is DTGVSQNPRHKITKRGQNVTFRCDPISEHNRLYWYRQTLGQGPEFLTYFQNEAQLEKSRLLSDRFSAERPKGSFSTLEIQRTEQGDSAMYLCASSLGNSGDTQYFGPGTRLTVL.

This clonotype came up a few times. The chain has TRBV6-4 and TRBJ2-1; TRBD2 agrees at 7 bases. Germline values: CDR1 MRHNA, CDR2 SNTAGT. CDR3 length: 15 residues. Trimming cost V 6 bases and J 12 bases; bases outside gene matches: 17. CDR3 DNA sequence: TGTGCCAGCAGCCCCGTTGAAGCGGGGAGTTCCGGGCAGTTCTTC. Translation: CASSPVEAGSSGQFF.

The chain links TRBV7-8 to TRBJ2-7; 8 bases fit TRBD2. V lost 3 bases to trimming and J lost 6 bases; unmatched junction nucleotides: 22. Germline lookup yields CDR1 SGHVS and CDR2 FQNEAQ. This CDR3 is 19 amino acids long. Here the CDR3 reads CASSFVRTSLIGFPGEQYF. CDR3 sequence (DNA): TGTGCCAGCAGCTTCGTAAGGACTAGCTTGATCGGGTTCCCCGGCGAGCAGTACTTC.

The J gene is TRBJ2-2, the V gene TRBV6-2 or TRBV6-3; 7 bases map to TRBD1. The CDR3 is 15 amino acids. Germline V gene sequence: CDR1 MNHEY, CDR2 SVGEGT. The trim removed 2 bases at V and 6 bases at J, leaving 6 bases unmatched. The CDR3 protein is CASSYKQGRAGELFF. The CDR3, as DNA: TGTGCCAGCAGTTACAAACAGGGGCGGGCCGGGGAGCTGTTTTTT.

Only a few counts were recorded for this clonotype. The V gene is TRBV5-1, the J gene TRBJ1-1; TRBD1 agrees at 7 bases. Germline assignment: CDR1 SGHRS and CDR2 YFSETQ. Trimming took 3 bases from V and 0 from J; bases not matched to a gene: 2. This CDR3 has 14 amino acids. The CDR3 DNA is TGCGCCAGCAGCTACAGGGGCATGAACACTGAAGCTTTCTTT. Its translation: CASSYRGMNTEAFF.

This clonotype was observed a handful of times. The rearrangement uses TRBV11-2 and TRBJ1-5, with 7 bases identical to TRBD1. V lost 2 bases and J lost 4; bases outside the gene matches: 14. Germline V gene sequence: CDR1 SGHAT, CDR2 FQNNGV. This CDR3 region has 18 residues. The CDR3 sequence: CASSLKLVAGGGNQPQHF. As DNA, the CDR3 is TGTGCCAGCAGCTTAAAATTAGTGGCAGGGGGGGGAAATCAGCCCCAGCATTTT.

This clonotype came up a few times. This chain uses TRBV20-1 with TRBJ2-5; perhaps TRBD1 as D (6 bases). V shed 5 bases and J shed 4 bases, with 14 bases lying between them. The CDR3 runs 13 residues. CDR1 is DFQATT, CDR2 SNEGSKA, per germline (reference sequence). DNA of the CDR3: TGCAGTGCTGGGAATGGACAGCCAGAGACCCAGTACTTC. Translation: CSAGNGQPETQYF.

This clonotype occurred a few times. This chain connects TRBV27 to TRBJ2-7; D not resolved. The CDR3 runs 15 residues. Trimming removed 5 bases at V and 1 base at J, with 15 bases between. Germline V gives CDR1 MNHEY, CDR2 SMNVEV (reference sequence). As DNA, the CDR3 is TGTGCCAGCAGTGTCAGCCCGGCAAGGTCCTACGAGCAGTACTTC. Its translation: CASSVSPARSYEQYF.

The table lists this clonotype with a count of one. The rearrangement links TRBV11-2 to TRBJ2-7; D remains ambiguous. Trimming left V 1 base short and J 7 bases short, with 11 bases between. The CDR3 extends over 13 amino acids. Germline CDR1 SGHAT, CDR2 FQNNGV. The CDR3 is CASSLGLGGEQYV. CDR3 bases: TGTGCCAGCAGCTTAGGTCTGGGTGGAGAGCAGTACGTC.

The chain carries TRBV19 and TRBJ1-1, with 8 bases fitting TRBD1. Germline V gene sequence: CDR1 LNHDA, CDR2 SQIVND (reference sequence). J was trimmed by 0 bases and V by 7 bases; bases with no gene match: 13. The CDR3 is 17 amino acids. The DNA of the CDR3 is TGTGCCAGTACCTTTAGGGGGACAGGCTCCATGAACACTGAAGCTTTCTTT. This translates into CASTFRGTGSMNTEAFF.

This clonotype has a handful of counts. The CDR3: CASSPPGQGAQGANVLTF. The DNA of the CDR3 is TGTGCCAGCTCACCACCAGGACAGGGTGCCCAAGGGGCCAACGTCCTGACTTTC. The V gene is TRBV18, the J gene TRBJ2-6, with 8 bases matching TRBD1. Germline values: CDR1 KGHSH, CDR2 LQKENI. Trimming at V came to 0 bases and at J to 4 bases, leaving 8 bases not matched to a gene. The CDR3 is 18 residues long.

J is TRBJ2-5 and V is TRBV10-3; D may be TRBD1 or TRBD2 (6 bases each). The CDR3 runs 15 residues. V was cut by 3 bases and J by 3 bases, with 14 bases left in between. Germline loops: CDR1 ENHRY, CDR2 SYGVKD. CDR3 sequence: CAISEGGLAKETQYF. The CDR3 nucleotides are TGTGCCATCAGTGAAGGGGGGCTAGCGAAAGAGACCCAGTACTTC.

The chain joins TRBV7-3 to TRBJ2-1; 12 bases align to TRBD2. In germline, CDR1 is SGHTA, CDR2 FQGTGA. Unmatched junction bases numbered 7, after V lost 1 base and J lost 6 bases. This CDR3 is built from 17 residues. In DNA, the CDR3 is TGTGCCAGCAGCTTAAGGTCGCTAGCGGGAGGGTTCAATGAGCAGTTCTTC. The encoded protein is CASSLRSLAGGFNEQFF.

This clonotype was seen a handful of times. This rearrangement joins TRBV5-1 to TRBJ2-5; 10 bases map to TRBD2. This CDR3 is 16 amino acids long. With 4 bases clipped from V and 2 bases from J, the junction kept 8 bases outside the gene matches. The germline CDR1 and CDR2 sequences are SGHRS and YFSETQ. The CDR3 region has the DNA TGCGCCAGCAGCCAGGCTAGCGGGGGCGGGCAAGAGACCCAGTACTTC. This sequence encodes CASSQASGGGQETQYF.

The genes are TRBV4-1 and TRBJ2-3, with D perhaps TRBD2 (6 bases). Germline V CDR1 and CDR2: MGHRA, YSYEKL. This CDR3 region has 15 residues. V lost 4 bases to trimming and J lost 0 bases, with 11 bases between them. The CDR3 reads CASSLGLSSTDTQYF. In DNA, the CDR3 is TGCGCCAGCAGCCTGGGACTTTCGAGCACAGATACGCAGTATTTT.

This clonotype was observed once. This chain connects TRBV3-1 to TRBJ2-5; TRBD1 or TRBD2 may be the D gene (6 bases each). The CDR3 length is 16 residues. Trimming removed 1 base from V and 4 bases from J, with 16 bases in between. From germline, CDR1 is LGHDT and CDR2 YNNKEL (reference sequence). CDR3 sequence reads: CASSQVTTGGRETQYF. The DNA for the CDR3 is TGTGCCAGCAGCCAAGTGACAACCGGGGGCCGAGAGACCCAGTACTTC.